The 4 T cell receptor beta chains below were found in one sample sequenced in a study of blood T cell repertoires in COVID-19. Repertoires were generated with immunoSEQ multiplex PCR, while TCRdb's copy carries only in-frame clones and drops some. The data contain some 260,000 clones, approximately 90% of them singletons. Sequenced: peripheral blood. Receptors originate from a woman aged 40 to 55 who had recovered from COVID-19.

This clone showed up just once. The J gene is TRBJ2-4, the V gene TRBV4-2; 7 bases are shared with TRBD1. The CDR3 runs 18 residues. Germline loops: CDR1 LGHNA, CDR2 YNFKEQ. Trimming at V came to 1 base and at J to 0 bases, leaving 9 bases not matched to a gene. The CDR3 protein is CASSQGTGAQLAKNIQYF. The CDR3 coding sequence is TGTGCCAGCAGCCAAGGGACAGGAGCTCAACTAGCCAAAAACATTCAGTACTTC.

As regards this clone: An end of the junction differs from the germline gene, which may be a read error. The rearrangement uses TRBV19 and TRBJ1-5; D might be TRBD1 (5 bases). Germline CDR1 and CDR2: LNHDA and SQIVND (reference sequence). The CDR3 runs to 14 residues. CDR3 in amino acids: CASSLDSSNQPQHF. For the CDR3, the DNA is TGTGCCAGTAGTCTAGACAGTAGCAATCAGCCCCAGCATTTT.

The chain couples TRBV5-4 to TRBJ1-2; 8 bases are shared with TRBD1. Germline-derived CDR1 and CDR2 are SGHNT and YYREEE (reference sequence). V trimming: 4 bases; J trimming: 6 bases; junction bases outside the gene matches: 14. The CDR3 has 16 amino acids. CDR3: CASSPMQGAPFNGYTF. In DNA form, the CDR3 reads TGTGCCAGCAGCCCGATGCAGGGGGCCCCTTTTAATGGCTACACCTTC.

The CDR3 sequence: CASSVTGGASDGYTF. The CDR3 bases are TGTGCCAGCAGCGTAACAGGGGGCGCTTCGGATGGCTACACCTTC. J is TRBJ1-2 and V is TRBV5-8; 9 bases are a match to TRBD1. Trimming removed 4 bases from V and 6 bases from J; junction bases left unmatched: 10. The CDR3 has 15 residues. Germline V gene lookup returns CDR1 SGHTS and CDR2 YDEGEE.